This T cell receptor beta chain was retrieved from a study of cytotoxic CD8 clonotypes in ibrutinib-treated CLL. Overall study: After median approximately 70 months, approximately 15 stayed in remission, about 12 progressed; responses approximately 24 partial, 2 complete. Median treatment time before response sampling was 12 months, range 6 to 36. Notes on the study in general: Clonality went up at ibrutinib response and then declined back toward baseline at progression.

TCRdb's table, derived via immunoSEQ multiplex PCR, lists solely in-frame clones and lacks some. Of some 22,000 clones in the sample, under 85% were seen once. On this clone itself: Its cognate antigen is unknown.

Cryopreserved PBMCs provided 1.5 to 2 micrograms of genomic DNA for the TCR beta libraries. J gave up 4 bases and V 4 bases, and 9 bases lay outside the gene matches. There are 16 residues in the CDR3. CDR1 SGHDT and CDR2 YYEEEE come from the germline V gene. The clonotype originates from a human donor with chronic lymphocytic leukemia. The V gene is TRBV5-6, the J gene TRBJ2-1; 9 positions agree with TRBD1. The sequenced sample was PBMCs, obtained before ibrutinib treatment. The CDR3 reads CASSSIQGASYNEQFF. In DNA, the CDR3 is TGTGCCAGCAGCAGTATACAGGGGGCGTCGTACAATGAGCAGTTCTTC.